The 24 T cell receptor beta chains in this list originate from one sample, sequenced in a study of T cell responses to AZD1222 COVID-19 vaccine. Assay: immunoSEQ multiplex PCR; the TCRdb copy retains only in-frame clones and omits some. The sample has more than 150,000 clones; 90% to 95% are singletons. The sequencing here drew on peripheral blood, taken on day 0 of AZD1222 vaccination. The source is an adult in good health.

The rearrangement uses TRBV11-1 and TRBJ2-5; D uncertain. The germline V gene encodes CDR1 SGHAT and CDR2 FQDESV (reference sequence). The ends were cut back, 1 base at V and 1 base at J, with 7 bases in the middle. CDR3 length: 14 residues. The CDR3 DNA reads as TGTGCCAGCAGCTTAGACTACCCCCAAGAGACCCAGTACTTC. It codes for CASSLDYPQETQYF.

This clone was counted once. This sequence joins TRBV6-4 and TRBJ2-3; no reliable D call. The CDR3 spans 11 residues. Germline loops: CDR1 MRHNA, CDR2 SNTAGT. Trimming cost V 3 bases and J 4 bases, with 2 bases left between them. CDR3 in DNA: TGTGCCAGCAGTGAGGCAGATACGCAGTATTTT. Its translation is CASSEADTQYF.

Here the CDR3 reads CSASGTSYGYTF. The CDR3 nucleotides read TGCAGTGCTAGTGGGACTTCCTATGGCTACACCTTC. The rearrangement uses TRBV20-1 and TRBJ1-2; perhaps TRBD1 as D (5 bases). The CDR3 runs 12 residues. Trimming pared 3 bases from V and 4 bases from J, leaving 9 bases between. Looked up from germline, CDR1 is DFQATT and CDR2 is SNEGSKA (reference sequence).

V gene TRBV7-8 combines with J gene TRBJ2-2; 7 bases agree with TRBD2. The V segment lost 1 base and the J segment 7 bases; nucleotides outside the gene matches: 3. The CDR3 consists of 14 residues. Germline CDR1 reads SGHVS; CDR2 reads FQNEAQ. The CDR3 nucleotides are TGTGCCAGCAGCTTAGGGACTAGGGTCGGGGAGCTGTTTTTT. Translating it yields CASSLGTRVGELFF.

A word on this clone: One end of the junction fails to match germline, which may point to a read error. The rearrangement links TRBV19 to TRBJ1-4; the D is unclear. The germline gives CDR1 LNHDA, CDR2 SQIVND (reference sequence). This CDR3 comprises 14 residues. CDR3 DNA: TGTGCCAGTACCCTGCGGGGAACTGATGAAAAACTGTTTTTT. Translated: CASTLRGTDEKLFF.

The chain recombines TRBV14 with TRBJ1-2; the match to TRBD1 covers 8 bases. Trimming at V came to 1 base and at J to 6 bases, leaving 1 base not matched to a gene. In germline, CDR1 is SGHDN, CDR2 FVKESK. The CDR3 sequence is 13 residues long. CDR3 residues: CASSQVRGHGYTF. CDR3 coding DNA: TGTGCCAGCAGCCAAGTCAGGGGGCATGGCTACACCTTC.

The V call is TRBV2, the J call TRBJ2-7; D possibly matches TRBD1 or TRBD2 (5 bases each). Germline V lookup: CDR1 SNHLY, CDR2 FYNNEI. V shed 7 bases and J shed 1 base, with 20 bases lying between them. The length of the CDR3 is 16 residues. CDR3 residues: CASKRGGVQASYEQYF. The CDR3 nucleotides read TGTGCCAGCAAGAGGGGTGGGGTCCAGGCGTCCTACGAGCAGTACTTC.

The chain links TRBV7-9 to TRBJ2-7; possibly TRBD2 for D (6 bases). The CDR3 consists of 17 residues. The V gene's germline CDR1 is SEHNR and CDR2 FQNEAQ (reference sequence). V was cut by 0 bases and J by 3 bases, with 18 bases left in between. CDR3 loop: CASSLAHQGGSGYEQYF. CDR3 sequence (DNA): TGTGCCAGCAGCTTAGCTCACCAGGGTGGTAGCGGCTACGAGCAGTACTTC. Using reference TRBV7-9 and TRBJ2-7 for the parts outside the CDR3, the full variable domain is DTGVSQNPRHKITKRGQNVTFRCDPISEHNRLYWYRQTLGQGPEFLTYFQNEAQLEKSRLLSDRFSAERPKGSFSTLEIQRTEQGDSAMYLCASSLAHQGGSGYEQYFGPGTRLTVT.

This chain joins TRBV19 and TRBJ2-7; the match to TRBD1 covers 7 bases. V shed 1 base, J shed 4 bases, and the junction held 7 bases outside the gene matches. The CDR3 extends over 15 amino acids. CDR1 is LNHDA and CDR2 is SQIVND in the germline V gene (reference sequence). This CDR3 is CASSIAQGVLYEQYF. CDR3 DNA: TGTGCCAGTAGTATAGCTCAGGGGGTTTTGTACGAGCAGTACTTC.

This sequence joins TRBV12-3 or TRBV12-4 and TRBJ1-6, with a tentative D call TRBD1 (5 bases). V was clipped by 4 bases and J by 8 bases, with 9 bases between them. CDR3 length: 13 residues. CDR3 amino acids: CASSWGPDSPLHF. The CDR3 nucleotides read TGTGCCAGCAGTTGGGGACCGGATTCACCCCTCCACTTT.

The V and J genes are TRBV30 and TRBJ2-7, with D possibly TRBD2 on 5 matching bases. The CDR3 loop spans 12 amino acids. Germline CDR1 GTSNPN, CDR2 SVGIG (reference sequence). V was cut by 0 bases and J by 6 bases, with 9 bases left in between. CDR3 DNA sequence: TGTGCCTGGAGTGTAACCGGGGTCGAGCAGTACTTC. Translating it yields CAWSVTGVEQYF.

The chain is built from TRBV27 and TRBJ2-5, with D unclear. Between the trimmed V and J ends, which lost 3 bases and 2 bases, there was a span of 10 bases. There are 14 residues in the CDR3. The germline gives CDR1 MNHEY, CDR2 SMNVEV (reference sequence). The CDR3 bases are TGTGCCAGCAGTTTTCGTGAACAGCAAGAGACCCAGTACTTC. Translating gives CASSFREQQETQYF.

The V call is TRBV3-1 (or the pseudogene TRBV3-2), the J call TRBJ2-6, with D possibly being TRBD2 (5 bases). The V end was cut by 2 bases, the J end by 4 bases, with 12 bases between. Germline lookup yields CDR1 LGHDT and CDR2 YNNKEL (reference sequence). CDR3 length: 16 residues. CDR3 nucleotide sequence: TGTGCCAGCAGCCAAACAACGAGGGCCGGGGCCAACGTCCTGACTTTC. It yields the protein CASSQTTRAGANVLTF.

The rearrangement links TRBV20-1 to TRBJ1-6, with D hard to call. The V and J ends lost 6 bases and 13 bases respectively, with 10 bases between them. The CDR3 contains 10 residues. Germline V gene data show CDR1 as DFQATT and CDR2 as SNEGSKA (reference sequence). In DNA form, the CDR3 reads TGCAGTGCCGGGCTGGGGCCCCTCCACTTT. Its protein is CSAGLGPLHF.

The V call is TRBV5-1, the J call TRBJ2-6, with D hard to call. Germline V gene data show CDR1 as SGHRS and CDR2 as YFSETQ. The CDR3 covers 17 residues. V lost 2 bases and J lost 1, with 13 bases in between. The CDR3 nucleotides are TGCGCCAGCAGCTTCTTTATAGGGCCTTCTGGGGCCAACGTCCTGACTTTC. As protein: CASSFFIGPSGANVLTF.

J is TRBJ2-1 and V is TRBV5-4, with 11 positions matching TRBD2. After removal of 4 bases from V and 5 bases from J, the junction contained 5 bases not matched to a gene. The CDR3 spans 15 residues. Germline V gives CDR1 SGHNT, CDR2 YYREEE (reference sequence). Here the CDR3 reads CASSGGTSGNNEQFF. The CDR3, as DNA: TGTGCCAGCAGCGGCGGGACTAGCGGCAACAATGAGCAGTTCTTC.

V and J are TRBV5-6 and TRBJ2-7; D is perhaps TRBD1 or TRBD2 (5 bases each). Germline-derived CDR1 and CDR2 are SGHDT and YYEEEE. V was clipped by 7 bases and J by 6 bases, with 20 bases between them. The CDR3 extends over 14 amino acids. The CDR3 reads CASETLGRAREQYF. CDR3 sequence (DNA): TGTGCCAGCGAGACTCTGGGACGGGCTCGCGAGCAGTACTTC.

The rearrangement uses TRBV2 and TRBJ1-1, with 9 bases aligning to TRBD1. The CDR3 covers 15 residues. V lost 7 bases, J lost 0 bases, and 6 bases stayed unmatched. Germline V gene lookup returns CDR1 SNHLY and CDR2 FYNNEI. CDR3 protein: CASTQTGGMNTEAFF. The CDR3, as DNA: TGTGCCAGCACCCAGACAGGGGGGATGAACACTGAAGCTTTCTTT. The whole variable domain, remainder taken from reference TRBV2 and TRBJ1-1, is EPEVTQTPSHQVTQMGQEVILRCVPISNHLYFYWYRQILGQKVEFLVSFYNNEISEKSEIFDDQFSVERPDGSNFTLKIRSTKLEDSAMYFCASTQTGGMNTEAFFGQGTRLTVV.

The V and J genes are TRBV28 and TRBJ1-4; D is ambiguous. CDR3 length equals 12 residues. CDR1 is MDHEN, CDR2 SYDVKM, per germline. Trimming removed 9 bases from V and 0 bases from J, with 5 bases in between. This CDR3 reads CASASTNEKLFF. The CDR3 bases are TGTGCCAGTGCCTCAACTAATGAAAAACTGTTTTTT.

This CDR3 is CASSSETRPEAFF. The CDR3 DNA sequence: TGTGCCAGCAGTTCAGAGACACGTCCTGAAGCTTTCTTT. The chain uses TRBV12-3 or TRBV12-4 and TRBJ1-1; no definite D call. The V gene lost 4 bases and the J gene lost 6 bases, with 12 bases spanning the gap. The CDR3 loop spans 13 amino acids.

The chain combines TRBV6-5 with TRBJ2-3; tentative D call: TRBD2 (6 bases). CDR1 and CDR2 from the germline V gene are MNHEY and SVGAGI. The CDR3 has 16 amino acids. Trimming shortened V by 4 bases and J by 2 bases, and 16 bases separated the two germline ends. CDR3 in amino acids: CASSSPGLLVTDTQYF. CDR3 in DNA: TGTGCCAGCAGTTCCCCGGGACTTCTAGTCACAGATACGCAGTATTTT.

The CDR3 loop is CASSDAGQGTWSGYTF. The DNA for the CDR3 is TGCGCCAGCAGCGACGCGGGACAGGGGACGTGGAGTGGCTACACCTTC. The chain employs TRBV5-1 and TRBJ1-2; TRBD1 matches 10 bases. J lost 7 bases, V lost 4 bases, and 13 bases had no gene match. Germline-derived CDR1 and CDR2 are SGHRS and YFSETQ. CDR3 length: 16 amino acids.

The V and J genes are TRBV7-8 and TRBJ2-1, with 8 bases that match TRBD2. V gave up 4 bases and J gave up 8 bases; unmatched junction bases: 10. This CDR3 is built from 15 residues. Germline assignment: CDR1 SGHVS and CDR2 FQNEAQ. CDR3 in amino acids: CASSSRRGTSDEQFF. The CDR3 DNA reads TGTGCCAGCAGCTCCCGGCGGGGGACTAGTGATGAGCAGTTCTTC.

The chain uses TRBV29-1 and TRBJ1-1; possible D gene TRBD1, 6 bases. This CDR3 region has 12 residues. V lost 7 bases to trimming and J lost 1 base, with 10 bases between them. Looked up from germline, CDR1 is SQVTM and CDR2 is ANQGSEA. CDR3 sequence: CSDGQTNTEAFF. Here the CDR3 DNA reads TGCAGCGATGGACAGACGAACACTGAAGCTTTCTTT.